The following is a T cell receptor beta chain sequence with its context. No antigen is known for it. This sample was taken from a study of cytomegalovirus exposure and HLA in healthy donors. The study's findings and limits: Reportedly, HLA-A and HLA-B alleles of most subjects were accurately predicted from TCR beta. Certain indistinguishable V segments, among them TRBV6-2 and TRBV6-3, were excluded. In a later analysis, across HLA loci, associated TCR counts were highest for DRB1, lowest for HLA-C.

The PCR was carried out with 60 Vbeta primers and 13 Jbeta primers. Original analysis: Unique TCR beta chains totaled about 73 million in a later count, with approximately 11 million of them shared. The table came from immunoSEQ multiplex PCR; TCRdb's copy has only in-frame clones and leaves some out. From that table come the V and J calls and clone size; the DNA was used to work out D and trimming. The sample holds 180,000 or so clones, around 80% seen once. The CDR3 is 16 amino acids. The V and J ends lost 6 bases and 4 bases, in that order; junction bases with no gene match: 12. Germline-derived CDR1 and CDR2 are MNHEY and SMNVEV (reference sequence).

The sample taken for sequencing was PBMCs. The gene calls are TRBV27 and TRBJ2-3; 8 bases are shared with TRBD2. The sequence was collected from a girl aged 10-17 years in good health and CMV-seropositive. The CDR3 loop reads CASSLIAGLVSDTQYF. CDR3 coding DNA: TGTGCCAGCAGCCTTATAGCGGGATTGGTCTCAGATACGCAGTATTTT.